Below, 16 T cell receptor beta chains from the same sample are listed, as sequenced in a study of blood T cell repertoires in COVID-19. TCRdb's copy holds only in-frame clones and misses some; the assay was immunoSEQ multiplex PCR. This repertoire shows over 600,000 clones, 75% to 90% found once; its top ten account for approximately 0.3%. Sequenced input: peripheral blood. These receptor sequences come from a woman aged 18-29 years with acute or convalescent COVID-19.

This sequence joins TRBV3-1 (or the pseudogene TRBV3-2) and TRBJ1-2; possible D gene TRBD1, 5 bases. The germline V gene encodes CDR1 LGHDT and CDR2 YNNKEL (reference sequence). Trimming took off 1 base at V and 5 bases at J, with 17 bases between the two ends. The CDR3 spans 16 residues. CDR3 DNA sequence: TGTGCCAGCAGCCAAGGGGGGGTCCGCCAAAGGTATGGCTACACCTTC. Protein product: CASSQGGVRQRYGYTF.

The chain carries TRBV10-3 and TRBJ1-5, with no clear D. Trimming removed 2 bases at V and 5 bases at J, with 13 bases between. Germline V CDR1 and CDR2: ENHRY, SYGVKD. The length of the CDR3 is 15 residues. The CDR3: CAISEIGRRDQPQHF. DNA of the CDR3: TGTGCCATCAGTGAGATCGGACGGAGGGATCAGCCCCAGCATTTT.

This chain uses TRBV11-2 with TRBJ1-6; D is ambiguous. Deletions cut 5 bases from V and 1 base from J, with 9 bases between. Germline CDR1 and CDR2: SGHAT and FQNNGV. This CDR3 is built from 15 residues. The CDR3 nucleotides are TGTGCCAGCAGCCGAGGGAGGTCCTATAATTCACCCCTCCACTTT. Residues: CASSRGRSYNSPLHF.

V gene TRBV6-5 combines with J gene TRBJ1-2; unclear D gene. Germline loops: CDR1 MNHEY, CDR2 SVGAGI. The germline V and J ends were trimmed by 8 bases and 1 base, with 8 bases remaining between them. The CDR3 is 12 residues long. CDR3 amino acids: CASPGNNYGYTF. CDR3 bases: TGTGCCAGCCCCGGGAATAACTATGGCTACACCTTC.

The chain links TRBV27 to TRBJ2-1; TRBD1 aligns across 7 bases. Germline V lookup: CDR1 MNHEY, CDR2 SMNVEV (reference sequence). The CDR3 has 14 amino acids. J lost 3 bases, V lost 6 bases, and 5 bases had no gene match. The CDR3 here is CASRARDSYNEQFF. DNA for the CDR3: TGTGCCAGCAGGGCCCGGGACAGCTACAATGAGCAGTTCTTC.

This chain links TRBV7-8 with TRBJ1-1; D gene ambiguous. V was shortened by 8 bases and J by 2 bases, with 12 bases between the two germline ends. Per germline, CDR1 SGHVS and CDR2 FQNEAQ. The CDR3 extends over 13 amino acids. CDR3: CASFRNSNTEAFF. The DNA of the CDR3 is TGTGCCAGCTTCAGGAACAGTAACACTGAAGCTTTCTTT.

The chain has TRBV29-1 and TRBJ1-1; possible D gene TRBD1, 6 bases. Germline V CDR1 and CDR2: SQVTM, ANQGSEA. With 3 bases removed from V and 5 bases from J, the gap between germline ends came to 10 bases. This CDR3 is built from 12 residues. The CDR3 spells CSVESTGTEAFF. As DNA, the CDR3 is TGCAGCGTTGAGAGCACAGGGACTGAAGCTTTCTTT.

V and J are TRBV5-1 and TRBJ1-2, with D possibly matching TRBD1 (6 bases). This CDR3 region has 16 residues. Deletions cut 4 bases from V and 6 bases from J, with 22 bases between. The germline CDR1 and CDR2 sequences are SGHRS and YFSETQ. The CDR3 DNA sequence: TGCGCCAGCAGCCGGACACAGGGAGCGCGGAGGAATGGCTACACCTTC. This encodes CASSRTQGARRNGYTF.

The rearrangement uses TRBV12-5 and TRBJ2-7; 15 bases line up with TRBD2. Germline trimming cut 2 bases from V and 7 bases from J; bases unmatched to any gene: 6. Germline-derived CDR1 and CDR2 are LGHNT and FRNRAP. The CDR3 totals 16 residues. Here the CDR3 DNA reads TGTGCTAGTGGTTTGACCGGACTAGCGGGGGGGCGTGAGCAGTACTTC. Residues: CASGLTGLAGGREQYF.

This sequence joins TRBV6-2 or TRBV6-3 and TRBJ2-4; 9 nucleotides align to TRBD1. CDR1 and CDR2 (germline): MNHEY, SVGEGT. The CDR3 loop spans 16 amino acids. V was clipped by 6 bases and J by 8 bases; unmatched bases: 14. The CDR3 here is CASSPQQGASVDIQYF. In DNA, the CDR3 is TGTGCCAGCAGCCCTCAACAGGGGGCGTCGGTCGACATTCAGTACTTC.

The chain couples TRBV6-5 to TRBJ1-3; D call uncertain. Germline V gene data show CDR1 as MNHEY and CDR2 as SVGAGI. The CDR3 totals 15 residues. V lost 6 bases and J lost 0, with 12 bases in between. Here the CDR3 reads CASSRGINSGNTIYF. As DNA, the CDR3 is TGTGCCAGCAGCCGAGGAATAAACTCTGGAAACACCATATATTTT.

The chain is built from TRBV5-1 and TRBJ1-1, with D perhaps matching TRBD1 (5 bases). V lost 5 bases to trimming and J lost 1 base, with 9 bases between them. The CDR3 loop spans 13 amino acids. Germline V gene data show CDR1 as SGHRS and CDR2 as YFSETQ. CDR3 sequence (DNA): TGCGCCAGCAGAACCGGGGGGAACACTGAAGCTTTCTTT. Protein product: CASRTGGNTEAFF. Based on the CDR3 plus reference TRBV5-1 and TRBJ1-1, the full variable domain is KAGVTQTPRYLIKTRGQQVTLSCSPISGHRSVSWYQQTPGQGLQFLFEYFSETQRNKGNFPGRFSGRQFSNSRSEMNVSTLELGDSALYLCASRTGGNTEAFFGQGTRLTVV.

This chain joins TRBV4-2 and TRBJ2-7; D may be TRBD2 (5 bases). The V end was cut by 1 base, the J end by 1 base, with 11 bases between. Per the germline V gene, CDR1 is LGHNA and CDR2 is YNFKEQ. The CDR3 contains 15 residues. The CDR3: CASSQGVGESYEQYF. The CDR3 DNA reads TGTGCCAGCAGCCAAGGGGTCGGGGAATCCTACGAGCAGTACTTC.

The chain combines TRBV19 with TRBJ2-1, with TRBD2 matching 11 bases. Germline loops: CDR1 LNHDA, CDR2 SQIVND (reference sequence). Trimming took 6 bases from V and 6 from J; bases not matched to a gene: 7. CDR3 size: 15 residues. The DNA of the CDR3 is TGTGCCAGTAGCGTAGCGGGGGGGCTATTCAATGAGCAGTTCTTC. Encoded protein: CASSVAGGLFNEQFF.

This chain uses TRBV27 with TRBJ1-2; the match to TRBD1 covers 7 bases. The trim removed 7 bases at V and 8 bases at J, leaving 16 bases unmatched. The V gene's germline CDR1 is MNHEY and CDR2 SMNVEV (reference sequence). CDR3 size: 15 residues. The chain's CDR3 is CASTYPKGARRGYTF. The DNA for the CDR3 is TGTGCCAGCACCTACCCGAAGGGGGCGCGTCGGGGCTACACCTTC.

This chain links TRBV3-1 (or the pseudogene TRBV3-2) with TRBJ1-1; TRBD1 matches at 7 bases. J gave up 2 bases and V 1 base, and 10 bases lay outside the gene matches. The CDR3 runs to 17 residues. CDR1 and CDR2 from the germline V gene are LGHDT and YNNKEL (reference sequence). CDR3 loop: CASSQVPGQLINTEAFF. The CDR3 nucleotides read TGTGCCAGCAGCCAAGTCCCGGGACAGCTGATTAACACTGAAGCTTTCTTT.